These 26 T cell receptor beta chains were all obtained from the same sample, sequenced in a study of blood T cell repertoires in COVID-19. Measured with immunoSEQ multiplex PCR; TCRdb has only the in-frame clones, and not every one. The table lists about 44,000 clones, approximately 70% of them singletons. Sequenced input: peripheral blood. Receptors originate from a man aged 80 or over with acute or convalescent COVID-19.

The chain recombines TRBV6-5 with TRBJ1-1; D is ambiguous. Germline CDR1 reads MNHEY; CDR2 reads SVGAGI. The CDR3 length is 14 residues. V was clipped by 3 bases and J by 5 bases, with 13 bases between them. The CDR3 is CASSYQLTGTEAFF. The CDR3 DNA reads as TGTGCCAGCAGTTATCAGTTGACTGGGACTGAAGCTTTCTTT.

The chain is built from TRBV5-4 and TRBJ1-1, with unresolved D. Trimming pared 3 bases from V and 5 bases from J, leaving 17 bases between. Germline CDR1 and CDR2: SGHNT and YYREEE (reference sequence). CDR3 length equals 15 residues. DNA for the CDR3: TGTGCCAGCAGCTCCGGAGGAGAAGGAGGGACTGAAGCTTTCTTT. Translating gives CASSSGGEGGTEAFF.

This rearrangement joins TRBV28 to TRBJ2-7; TRBD2 agrees at 8 bases. CDR1 and CDR2 from the germline V gene are MDHEN and SYDVKM. The CDR3 extends over 17 amino acids. Trimming took 5 bases from V and 0 from J; bases not matched to a gene: 12. DNA for the CDR3: TGTGCCAGCAGTACAACCCCGGGACTAGTATACTCCTACGAGCAGTACTTC. The encoded protein is CASSTTPGLVYSYEQYF.

This clone was recorded a few times. This sequence joins TRBV24-1 and TRBJ2-2, with D perhaps matching TRBD2 (6 bases). Germline V lookup: CDR1 KGHDR, CDR2 SFDVKD. This CDR3 is 11 amino acids long. V lost 7 bases, J lost 8 bases, and 7 bases lay in between. CDR3 loop: CATSGGGELFF. CDR3 nucleotides: TGTGCCACCAGCGGGGGAGGGGAGCTGTTTTTT.

V and J are TRBV6-5 and TRBJ1-1; D not certain. The V and J ends lost 7 bases and 4 bases respectively, with 19 bases between them. This CDR3 spans 15 amino acids. The germline V gene encodes CDR1 MNHEY and CDR2 SVGAGI. CDR3: CASTPQEGRSTEAFF. The CDR3 bases are TGTGCCAGCACCCCTCAAGAGGGCAGGAGCACTGAAGCTTTCTTT.

This clone has a handful of counts. CDR3 amino acids: CAWTVGLHNEQFF. Here the CDR3 DNA reads TGTGCCTGGACTGTGGGGCTACACAATGAGCAGTTCTTC. This rearrangement joins TRBV30 to TRBJ2-1; tentative D call: TRBD1 (5 bases). V lost 4 bases, J lost 5 bases, and 12 bases lay in between. The CDR3 runs to 13 residues. The germline V gene encodes CDR1 GTSNPN and CDR2 SVGIG (reference sequence).

The genes are TRBV5-6 and TRBJ1-2; D not certain. This CDR3 is built from 12 residues. The V gene lost 3 bases and the J gene lost 3 bases, with 6 bases spanning the gap. Germline CDR1 reads SGHDT; CDR2 reads YYEEEE. CDR3 sequence: CASSSTDYGYTF. In DNA, the CDR3 is TGTGCCAGCAGCTCTACAGACTATGGCTACACCTTC.

The table lists this clone with many counts. The chain employs TRBV2 and TRBJ2-3; D call uncertain. V lost 2 bases and J 2 bases, leaving 5 bases between the germline ends. Germline V gene sequence: CDR1 SNHLY, CDR2 FYNNEI. There are 13 residues in the CDR3. CDR3 sequence (DNA): TGTGCCAGCAGTGAAACCTACACAGATACGCAGTATTTT. Protein sequence: CASSETYTDTQYF.

J is TRBJ2-1 and V is TRBV4-2; 8 bases match TRBD2. The CDR3 spans 15 residues. Germline values: CDR1 LGHNA, CDR2 YNFKEQ. V lost 6 bases and J lost 0; bases outside the gene matches: 4. The CDR3 sequence is CASSTSGTSYNEQFF. CDR3 nucleotide sequence: TGTGCCAGCAGTACTAGCGGAACCTCCTACAATGAGCAGTTCTTC.

V usage is TRBV2 and J usage is TRBJ2-2; TRBD2 is a possible D gene (5 bases). The CDR3 contains 13 residues. Germline lookup yields CDR1 SNHLY and CDR2 FYNNEI. V lost 2 bases and J 5 bases, leaving 6 bases between the germline ends. CDR3 in DNA: TGTGCCAGCAGTGAACGGAGGACCGGGGAGCTGTTTTTT. This codes for CASSERRTGELFF.

V usage is TRBV4-3 and J usage is TRBJ1-4; 8 bases line up with TRBD1. The CDR3 sequence is 14 residues long. V lost 3 bases and J lost 8; bases outside the gene matches: 5. The germline gives CDR1 LGHNA, CDR2 YSLEER. Here the CDR3 DNA reads TGCGCCAGCAGCCAGCAGGGGGCAGGGGAAAAACTGTTTTTT. Translated: CASSQQGAGEKLFF.

The V and J genes are TRBV5-1 and TRBJ1-6; 9 bases are a match to TRBD1. Germline V gene sequence: CDR1 SGHRS, CDR2 YFSETQ. CDR3 size: 14 residues. The V and J ends lost 5 bases and 10 bases, in that order; junction bases with no gene match: 7. The CDR3 DNA reads TGCGCCAGCAGAGAACAGGGGGCTTTATCACCCCTCCACTTT. Protein sequence: CASREQGALSPLHF.

The table lists this clone with a few counts. The chain joins TRBV18 to TRBJ1-6; possible D gene TRBD1, 5 bases. The CDR3 runs 14 residues. Trimming took 3 bases from V and 9 from J, leaving 12 bases between them. Germline V gene data show CDR1 as KGHSH and CDR2 as LQKENI. CDR3 residues: CASSPRDSASPLHF. The CDR3 coding sequence is TGTGCCAGCTCACCTAGGGACTCCGCTTCACCCCTCCACTTT.

This rearrangement joins TRBV28 to TRBJ2-1; maybe TRBD2 (6 bases). CDR3 length: 15 residues. CDR1 MDHEN and CDR2 SYDVKM come from the germline V gene. V was shortened by 0 bases and J by 2 bases, with 8 bases between the two germline ends. The DNA of the CDR3 is TGTGCCAGCAGTTTATGGGCGGGAACCTACAATGAGCAGTTCTTC. Protein: CASSLWAGTYNEQFF.

The chain couples TRBV7-8 to TRBJ1-1, with no clear D. The V gene's germline CDR1 is SGHVS and CDR2 FQNEAQ. The CDR3 is made up of 14 amino acids. V lost 6 bases and J 0 bases, leaving 11 bases between the germline ends. The CDR3 sequence: CASRDGILNTEAFF. CDR3 DNA: TGTGCCAGCAGAGACGGGATCCTGAACACTGAAGCTTTCTTT.

The genes are TRBV7-2 and TRBJ2-5; 8 bases agree with TRBD2. Unmatched junction bases numbered 10, after V lost 4 bases and J lost 3 bases. There are 16 residues in the CDR3. CDR1 SGHTA and CDR2 FQGNSA come from the germline V gene. CDR3 in amino acids: CASSSGGSGREETQYF. In nucleotides, the CDR3 is TGTGCCAGCAGCTCGGGAGGGAGCGGGAGAGAAGAGACCCAGTACTTC.

This clone was found many times. The chain combines TRBV5-1 with TRBJ1-4; tentatively, D is TRBD1 (5 bases). The CDR3 contains 14 residues. Germline-derived CDR1 and CDR2 are SGHRS and YFSETQ. The V end lost 3 bases, the J end lost 12 bases, and 18 bases lay between the germline ends. The CDR3 nucleotides read TGCGCCAGCAGCTCCGATCCGGGGGTCGCAGAACTGTTTTTT. Translated, it gives CASSSDPGVAELFF. Full variable domain (rest looked up from reference TRBV5-1 and TRBJ1-4): KAGVTQTPRYLIKTRGQQVTLSCSPISGHRSVSWYQQTPGQGLQFLFEYFSETQRNKGNFPGRFSGRQFSNSRSEMNVSTLELGDSALYLCASSSDPGVAELFFGSGTQLSVL.

As for this clone: A junction end diverges from the germline sequence, so it may reflect a read error. DNA of the CDR3: TGTGCCAGCAGCCGGTCCGAGGGCCAGGGCGGGGAGTTTTTT. It is translated as CASSRSEGQGGEFF. The chain links TRBV3-1 (or the pseudogene TRBV3-2) to TRBJ1-1; weak D call: TRBD1 (5 bases). CDR1 and CDR2 from the germline V gene are LGHDT and YNNKEL (reference sequence). The CDR3 is 14 amino acids.

This chain connects TRBV27 to TRBJ1-1; D call uncertain. Germline V gives CDR1 MNHEY, CDR2 SMNVEV (reference sequence). The length of the CDR3 is 15 residues. V lost 2 bases to trimming and J lost 10 bases, with 20 bases between them. CDR3 region: CASSLRYSSSEGAFF. The CDR3 bases are TGTGCCAGCAGTTTAAGATACTCCTCATCGGAGGGAGCTTTCTTT.

V gene TRBV10-3 combines with J gene TRBJ1-5; the D gene is possibly TRBD1 (5 bases). Germline V gives CDR1 ENHRY, CDR2 SYGVKD. The CDR3 is 14 residues long. The germline V and J ends were trimmed by 6 bases and 1 base, with 10 bases remaining between them. DNA of the CDR3: TGTGCCATCAGCCAGGGACTCAGCAATCAGCCCCAGCATTTT. Translating gives CAISQGLSNQPQHF.

The chain couples TRBV18 to TRBJ2-1; TRBD2 agrees at 11 bases. V lost 1 base to trimming and J lost 6 bases; unmatched junction nucleotides: 8. The CDR3 consists of 17 residues. Germline CDR1 reads KGHSH; CDR2 reads LQKENI. CDR3 region: CASSPLPTSGNANEQFF. The CDR3 nucleotides are TGTGCCAGCTCACCACTCCCGACTAGCGGGAATGCCAATGAGCAGTTCTTC.

This clone was recorded at least ten times. This chain connects TRBV5-1 to TRBJ1-4; TRBD1 matches at 8 bases. The CDR3 length is 14 residues. In germline, CDR1 is SGHRS, CDR2 YFSETQ. V gave up 5 bases and J gave up 8 bases; unmatched junction bases: 8. DNA for the CDR3: TGCGCCAGCAGTCCCGGACAGGGAGGCGAAAAACTGTTTTTT. Residues: CASSPGQGGEKLFF.

The chain couples TRBV29-1 to TRBJ2-3, with 7 bases aligning to TRBD2. V lost 0 bases, J lost 2 bases, and 20 bases stayed unmatched. The length of the CDR3 is 20 residues. Germline CDR1 is SQVTM and CDR2 is ANQGSEA. CDR3 in amino acids: CSVEDGPLGGRGKYTDTQYF. For the CDR3, the DNA is TGCAGCGTTGAAGATGGGCCCTTAGGCGGGAGAGGTAAATACACAGATACGCAGTATTTT.

CDR3 nucleotides: TGTGCCAGCAGTTACCGGACAGGGGTTTTTAATCAGCCCCAGCATTTT. It translates to CASSYRTGVFNQPQHF. The chain is built from TRBV6-6 and TRBJ1-5, with 9 nucleotides matching TRBD1. Per the germline V gene, CDR1 is MNHNY and CDR2 is SVGAGI (reference sequence). The CDR3 spans 16 residues. With V trimmed by 2 bases and J by 4 bases, 6 bases remained unmatched.

This sequence joins TRBV23-1 and TRBJ2-2; TRBD1 matches at 9 bases. TRBV23-1 is given ORF status, its function remaining uncertain. V lost 9 bases, J lost 3 bases, and 2 bases stayed unmatched. The CDR3 runs 13 residues. The CDR3 sequence: CASWTGDTGELFF. CDR3 sequence (DNA): TGCGCCAGTTGGACAGGGGACACCGGGGAGCTGTTTTTT.

V usage is TRBV11-3 and J usage is TRBJ2-1, with D possibly being TRBD2 (5 bases). The CDR3 runs to 13 residues. Germline V lookup: CDR1 SGHNT, CDR2 YENEEA. Trimming removed 1 base from V and 8 bases from J, with 9 bases in between. CDR3 protein: CASSLGWGDEQFF. In DNA form, the CDR3 reads TGTGCCAGCAGCTTAGGCTGGGGAGATGAGCAGTTCTTC. The full variable domain, in which reference TRBV11-3 and TRBJ2-1 provide the parts outside the CDR3, is EAGVVQSPRYKIIEKKQPVAFWCNPISGHNTLYWYLQNLGQGPELLIRYENEEAVDDSQLPKDRFSAERLKGVDSTLKIQPAELGDSAVYLCASSLGWGDEQFFGPGTRLTVL.